The 9 T cell receptor beta chains presented below share a single source sample, sequenced in a study of a mutant IDH1 vaccine in newly diagnosed glioma. Sample time point: week 11, during vaccination. Every single dose of the vaccine, 300 ug of mutant IDH1 20-mer peptide, came with topical imiquimod. Assay: immunoSEQ multiplex PCR; the TCRdb copy retains only in-frame clones and omits some. The sample has 20,000 to 25,000 clones, about 70% seen once. Their cognate antigens are unknown. The material was peripheral blood mononuclear cells (PBMCs), obtained from a glioma patient whose treatment included an IDH1 peptide vaccine. These receptors all come from a young man with glioma. Some clones in this sample may be carry-over from other donors' samples.

This chain uses TRBV6-4 with TRBJ1-2, with D unresolved. Germline V gene sequence: CDR1 MRHNA, CDR2 SNTAGT. V was trimmed by 0 bases and J by 6 bases, leaving 14 bases between them. The CDR3 sequence is 15 residues long. The CDR3 DNA reads as TGTGCCAGCAGTGACTCAGAGGGCCGGAGAGATGGCTACACCTTC. Its translation is CASSDSEGRRDGYTF.

This clone was counted a few times. This rearrangement joins TRBV7-2 to TRBJ1-5; TRBD1 is a possible D gene (6 bases). In germline, CDR1 is SGHTA, CDR2 FQGNSA. The CDR3 consists of 13 residues. Trimming shortened V by 5 bases and J by 4 bases, and 9 bases separated the two germline ends. CDR3 loop: CASSQDRNQPQHF. In nucleotides, the CDR3 is TGTGCCAGCAGCCAGGACAGAAATCAGCCCCAGCATTTT.

This clone was picked up one time. The chain joins TRBV14 to TRBJ2-7, with 7 bases lining up with TRBD2. Germline assignment: CDR1 SGHDN and CDR2 FVKESK. J was trimmed by 1 base and V by 5 bases; bases with no gene match: 8. The CDR3 has 15 amino acids. The CDR3 nucleotides read TGTGCCAGCAGCTATTCCGGGACTAAATCCTACGAGCAGTACTTC. This codes for CASSYSGTKSYEQYF.

V is TRBV4-1 and J is TRBJ1-2; D is perhaps TRBD1 (5 bases). CDR3 length: 17 amino acids. The V gene lost 0 bases and the J gene lost 2 bases, with 16 bases spanning the gap. The germline V gene has CDR1 MGHRA and CDR2 YSYEKL. The CDR3 loop reads CASSQDLSGLGNYGYTF. In DNA, the CDR3 is TGCGCCAGCAGCCAAGACCTTTCGGGGCTAGGGAACTATGGCTACACCTTC.

V gene TRBV30 combines with J gene TRBJ1-3, with 7 nucleotides matching TRBD1. Germline CDR1 is GTSNPN and CDR2 is SVGIG (reference sequence). Trimming at V came to 0 bases and at J to 2 bases, leaving 1 base not matched to a gene. This CDR3 comprises 14 residues. DNA for the CDR3: TGTGCCTGGAGTGTCGGGACAGCTGGAAACACCATATATTTT. The encoded protein is CAWSVGTAGNTIYF.

The chain has TRBV9 and TRBJ1-2; perhaps TRBD1 as D (5 bases). Between the trimmed V and J ends, which lost 4 bases and 1 base, there was a span of 17 bases. The V gene's germline CDR1 is SGDLS and CDR2 YYNGEE. This CDR3 comprises 16 residues. CDR3 in amino acids: CASSPSGRTINYGYTF. The DNA of the CDR3 is TGTGCCAGCAGCCCTAGCGGGCGGACAATTAACTATGGCTACACCTTC.

The chain couples TRBV7-9 to TRBJ2-1, with D perhaps matching TRBD1 (5 bases). The V and J ends lost 5 bases and 8 bases respectively, with 13 bases between them. The CDR3 totals 13 residues. CDR1 SEHNR and CDR2 FQNEAQ come from the germline V gene (reference sequence). The CDR3 here is CASSPDRIDEQFF. For the CDR3, the DNA is TGTGCCAGCAGCCCCGACAGAATTGATGAGCAGTTCTTC.

A single count supports this clone. The chain joins TRBV5-6 to TRBJ2-5; 10 bases match TRBD1. The CDR3 extends over 15 amino acids. Trimming took 4 bases from V and 2 from J; bases not matched to a gene: 5. Germline-derived CDR1 and CDR2 are SGHDT and YYEEEE. CDR3 sequence reads: CASSHWTGGQETQYF. For the CDR3, the DNA is TGTGCCAGCAGCCATTGGACAGGGGGTCAAGAGACCCAGTACTTC.

V is TRBV7-3 and J is TRBJ2-1; 9 nucleotides align to TRBD2. The CDR3 covers 15 residues. The trim removed 4 bases at V and 6 bases at J, leaving 7 bases unmatched. CDR1 is SGHTA, CDR2 FQGTGA, per germline. The CDR3 DNA is TGTGCCAGCAGCTCGACCGGGACTAGCCCCAATGAGCAGTTCTTC. It encodes CASSSTGTSPNEQFF.